These 9 T cell receptor beta chains originate from one sample sequenced in a study of cytomegalovirus exposure and HLA in healthy donors. Primers for the PCR totalled 60 Vbeta and 13 Jbeta. The repertoire was sequenced with immunoSEQ multiplex PCR; TCRdb's copy has only in-frame clones and lacks some. The sample yields tens of thousands of clones, of which the top ten take up approximately 4.3%. Specimen: PBMCs. All receptors come from a male donor in good health and CMV-seronegative.

Remarks on this clone: This sample includes further DNA sequences coding for the same CDR3. This chain links TRBV27 with TRBJ1-6; D not certain. Deletions cut 3 bases from V and 7 bases from J, with 10 bases between. CDR3 size: 14 residues. Germline CDR1 MNHEY, CDR2 SMNVEV (reference sequence). For the CDR3, the DNA is TGTGCCAGCAGTTTGAGTAGCCAGAATTCACCCCTCCACTTT. It yields the protein CASSLSSQNSPLHF.

The J gene is TRBJ2-3, the V gene TRBV5-1; TRBD1 matches at 7 bases. In germline, CDR1 is SGHRS, CDR2 YFSETQ. The CDR3 contains 13 residues. Losses at the gene ends were 5 bases for V and 4 bases for J; bases not matched to a gene: 4. CDR3 region: CASRGTGADTQYF. In nucleotides, the CDR3 is TGCGCCAGCAGGGGAACAGGGGCAGATACGCAGTATTTT.

This rearrangement joins TRBV6-5 to TRBJ2-5; perhaps TRBD1 as D (5 bases). The end of the DNA is better explained by TRBJ2-7, so the J call may be wrong. The CDR3 covers 14 residues. CDR1 and CDR2 from the germline V gene are MNHEY and SVGAGI. Here the CDR3 DNA reads TGTGCCAGCAGTTACAGGGGTGGCGCCTACGAGCAGTACTTC. Translation: CASSYRGGAYEQYF.

The J gene is TRBJ2-7, the V gene TRBV7-6; D not certain. Germline assignment: CDR1 SGHVS and CDR2 FNYEAQ. This CDR3 contains 13 residues. The V end lost 1 base, the J end lost 2 bases, and 6 bases lay between the germline ends. This chain's CDR3 is CASSLGLAYEQYF. CDR3 bases: TGTGCCAGCAGCTTAGGGCTGGCCTACGAGCAGTACTTC. The full variable domain, completed using reference TRBV7-6 and TRBJ2-7, is GAGVSQSPRYKVTKRGQDVALRCDPISGHVSLYWYRQALGQGPEFLTYFNYEAQQDKSGLPNDRFSAERPEGSISTLTIQRTEQRDSAMYRCASSLGLAYEQYFGPGTRLTVT.

V is TRBV5-1 and J is TRBJ1-3, with 9 bases aligning to TRBD1. Trimming cost V 4 bases and J 2 bases; bases outside gene matches: 4. The CDR3 consists of 15 residues. In germline, CDR1 is SGHRS, CDR2 YFSETQ. As DNA, the CDR3 is TGCGCCAGCAGCCCGACAGGGGGACCTGGAAACACCATATATTTT. Amino acid sequence: CASSPTGGPGNTIYF.

The V and J genes are TRBV28 and TRBJ2-1; D gene ambiguous. The V gene's germline CDR1 is MDHEN and CDR2 SYDVKM. The CDR3 loop spans 14 amino acids. With 5 bases removed from V and 0 bases from J, the gap between germline ends came to 8 bases. Here the CDR3 DNA reads TGTGCCAGCAGTCCAACCAGCTCCTACAATGAGCAGTTCTTC. Translating gives CASSPTSSYNEQFF. The variable domain in full, completed from reference TRBV28 and TRBJ2-1, reads DVKVTQSSRYLVKRTGEKVFLECVQDMDHENMFWYRQDPGLGLRLIYFSYDVKMKEKGDIPEGYSVSREKKERFSLILESASTNQTSMYLCASSPTSSYNEQFFGPGTRLTVL.

The CDR3 sequence is CASSLAGGTDTQYF. CDR3 bases: TGTGCCAGCAGCCTAGCGGGGGGCACAGATACGCAGTATTTT. V and J are TRBV5-6 and TRBJ2-3; 10 bases agree with TRBD2. J was trimmed by 1 base and V by 4 bases; bases with no gene match: 0. Per the germline V gene, CDR1 is SGHDT and CDR2 is YYEEEE. The CDR3 has 14 residues. The full variable domain, in which reference TRBV5-6 and TRBJ2-3 provide the parts outside the CDR3, is DAGVTQSPTHLIKTRGQQVTLRCSPKSGHDTVSWYQQALGQGPQFIFQYYEEEERQRGNFPDRFSGHQFPNYSSELNVNALLLGDSALYLCASSLAGGTDTQYFGPGTRLTVL.

To note about this clone: Other nucleotide sequences from this sample produce the same CDR3. The rearrangement links TRBV4-1 to TRBJ2-7; 14 nucleotides line up with TRBD2. Losses at the gene ends were 0 bases for V and 4 bases for J; bases not matched to a gene: 17. Per germline, CDR1 MGHRA and CDR2 YSYEKL. The CDR3 is 21 amino acids. The CDR3 reads CASSQDSEGLAGVGSYYEQYF. The DNA of the CDR3 is TGCGCCAGCAGCCAAGATAGTGAGGGACTAGCGGGAGTGGGATCTTATTACGAGCAGTACTTC.

This chain connects TRBV7-2 to TRBJ1-2; D call uncertain. Trimming removed 1 base from V and 6 bases from J, with 12 bases in between. The CDR3 has 14 residues. CDR1 is SGHTA and CDR2 is FQGNSA in the germline V gene. This chain's CDR3 is CASSLGRSADGYTF. CDR3 DNA sequence: TGTGCCAGCAGCTTAGGACGGAGCGCAGATGGCTACACCTTC.